The 13 T cell receptor beta chains below were found in one sample sequenced in a study of PD-L1 blockade in urothelial cancer. Measured with immunoSEQ multiplex PCR; TCRdb has only the in-frame clones, and not every one. The sample consists of approximately 51,000 clones, 85% to 90% of them appearing once. Time point of the sample: pretreatment peripheral blood. The sequences come from PBMCs, collected around atezolizumab (anti-PD-L1) treatment. These receptors all stem from a man aged 55 to 70 with urothelial cancer.

The J gene is TRBJ2-7, the V gene TRBV11-3, with D possibly TRBD1 on 6 matching bases. The V gene's germline CDR1 is SGHNT and CDR2 YENEEA. CDR3 size: 15 residues. Trimming took 2 bases from V and 6 from J, leaving 17 bases between them. The CDR3 DNA reads TGTGCCAGCAGCTTAAACGGGGACACTTTCAGCGAGCAGTACTTC. Protein sequence: CASSLNGDTFSEQYF.

The V and J genes are TRBV7-6 and TRBJ2-7; 8 bases match TRBD1. Trimming at V came to 5 bases and at J to 5 bases, leaving 14 bases not matched to a gene. The germline gives CDR1 SGHVS, CDR2 FNYEAQ. This CDR3 has 16 residues. CDR3 residues: CASSRRDRWVEDEQYF. In DNA form, the CDR3 reads TGTGCCAGCAGCAGACGGGACAGGTGGGTAGAAGACGAGCAGTACTTC. The variable domain in full, completed from reference TRBV7-6 and TRBJ2-7, reads GAGVSQSPRYKVTKRGQDVALRCDPISGHVSLYWYRQALGQGPEFLTYFNYEAQQDKSGLPNDRFSAERPEGSISTLTIQRTEQRDSAMYRCASSRRDRWVEDEQYFGPGTRLTVT.

This chain joins TRBV7-2 and TRBJ1-5, with D possibly matching TRBD1 (6 bases). The CDR3 contains 15 residues. Germline CDR1 SGHTA, CDR2 FQGNSA. V was clipped by 5 bases and J by 6 bases, with 17 bases between them. CDR3 sequence reads: CASSLFTGYTQPQHF. DNA for the CDR3: TGTGCCAGCAGCCTATTTACAGGGTACACTCAGCCCCAGCATTTT.

This clone was observed a handful of times. The chain recombines TRBV7-9 with TRBJ2-2; 12 nucleotides match TRBD2. Trimming took 2 bases from V and 0 from J; bases not matched to a gene: 4. The V gene's germline CDR1 is SEHNR and CDR2 FQNEAQ (reference sequence). The CDR3 extends over 18 amino acids. The CDR3 sequence: CASSLPSGGDPNTGELFF. The CDR3 DNA sequence: TGTGCCAGCAGCTTACCTAGCGGGGGGGACCCGAACACCGGGGAGCTGTTTTTT.

V gene TRBV6-6 combines with J gene TRBJ1-2, with no clear D. The V end was cut by 7 bases, the J end by 4 bases, with 10 bases between. The CDR3 sequence is 12 residues long. The germline V gene has CDR1 MNHNY and CDR2 SVGAGI (reference sequence). CDR3 sequence (DNA): TGTGCCAGCACCCCGGGGTTCTATGGCTACACCTTC. It encodes CASTPGFYGYTF.

The J gene is TRBJ1-4, the V gene TRBV19; D might be TRBD1 (6 bases). The germline CDR1 and CDR2 sequences are LNHDA and SQIVND (reference sequence). The V gene lost 5 bases and the J gene lost 7 bases, with 17 bases spanning the gap. There are 15 residues in the CDR3. CDR3 sequence reads: CASSFGGAFREKLFF. The CDR3 DNA reads TGTGCCAGTAGTTTCGGGGGGGCTTTTCGTGAAAAACTGTTTTTT.

In its sample, this clone was seen a few times. An end of the junction does not agree with germline; a read error may underlie this. This chain connects TRBV6-6 to TRBJ2-1; D ambiguous. This CDR3 is 14 amino acids long. Per the germline V gene, CDR1 is MNHNY and CDR2 is SVGAGI (reference sequence). The CDR3 loop reads CASSPPQIFLPQLF. DNA for the CDR3: TGTGCCAGCAGTCCTCCACAGATCTTCCTGCCTCAGCTCTTC.

The J gene is TRBJ1-6, the V gene TRBV27, with D perhaps TRBD1 (6 bases). CDR3 size: 14 residues. The germline gives CDR1 MNHEY, CDR2 SMNVEV (reference sequence). V was cut by 6 bases and J by 2 bases, with 8 bases left in between. The CDR3 reads CASSRTAYNSPLHF. The CDR3 coding sequence is TGTGCCAGCAGCCGGACAGCCTATAATTCACCCCTCCACTTT.

The chain carries TRBV5-5 and TRBJ1-2; a weak D match, TRBD1 (5 bases). The V and J ends lost 0 bases and 4 bases respectively, with 22 bases between them. CDR1 SGHKS and CDR2 YYEKEE come from the germline V gene (reference sequence). This CDR3 region has 18 residues. CDR3 sequence reads: CASSLGAVGPQRGYGYTF. CDR3 DNA sequence: TGTGCCAGCAGCTTGGGTGCTGTGGGACCCCAGCGGGGCTATGGCTACACCTTC.

The chain recombines TRBV2 with TRBJ1-1, with a tentative D call TRBD1 (6 bases). Germline assignment: CDR1 SNHLY and CDR2 FYNNEI. Deletions cut 6 bases from V and 3 bases from J, with 11 bases between. The CDR3 loop spans 13 amino acids. The CDR3 reads CASSEGVDTEAFF. CDR3 bases: TGTGCCAGCAGCGAGGGGGTGGACACTGAAGCTTTCTTT.

The V gene is TRBV4-2, the J gene TRBJ1-6, with no clear D. Germline CDR1 and CDR2: LGHNA and YNFKEQ. This CDR3 region has 15 residues. V shed 0 bases and J shed 7 bases, with 10 bases lying between them. This CDR3 is CASSQDRGRNSPLHF. The CDR3 DNA sequence: TGTGCCAGCAGCCAAGATCGGGGTCGGAATTCACCCCTCCACTTT.

The CDR3 nucleotides are TGTGCCAGTAGGCTCGCGGGAGGGCCGTTGGAGCAGTTCTTC. Translated, it gives CASRLAGGPLEQFF. This chain joins TRBV19 and TRBJ2-1; 9 bases line up with TRBD2. Germline V gene data show CDR1 as LNHDA and CDR2 as SQIVND (reference sequence). Unmatched junction bases numbered 10, after V lost 6 bases and J lost 10 bases. CDR3 length: 14 amino acids. Complete variable domain (other parts from reference TRBV19 and TRBJ2-1): DGGITQSPKYLFRKEGQNVTLSCEQNLNHDAMYWYRQDPGQGLRLIYYSQIVNDFQKGDIAEGYSVSREKKESFPLTVTSAQKNPTAFYLCASRLAGGPLEQFFGPGTRLTVL.

V usage is TRBV5-1 and J usage is TRBJ2-1; D ambiguous. This CDR3 is built from 12 residues. CDR1 is SGHRS and CDR2 is YFSETQ in the germline V gene. V shed 4 bases and J shed 9 bases, with 11 bases lying between them. This CDR3 reads CASSQTLGEQFF. The CDR3 DNA is TGCGCCAGCAGCCAGACTTTGGGTGAGCAGTTCTTC.